Listed below are T cell receptor beta chains from one sample, sequenced in a study of blood T cell repertoires in COVID-19. Clones were read by immunoSEQ multiplex PCR, and TCRdb kept only the in-frame ones, dropping some. The sample lists fewer than 200,000 clones; approximately 86% were seen once. The sequenced sample was peripheral blood. The receptors originated from a man in his forties or fifties with active or convalescent COVID-19. Each CDR3 is given with its conserved first and last residue. D genes are given only for firm matches. Part of the rows lack a size; the others show once, few, many or a class for expanded clones.

d_call	v_call	clone_size	j_call	cdr3_aa	cdr3_nt
TRBD2	TRBV3-1/TRBV3-2	-	TRBJ2-3	CASSLLAGGEDTQYF	TGTGCCAGCAGCCTTCTAGCGGGGGGCGAAGATACGCAGTATTTT
-	TRBV25-1	-	TRBJ1-2	CASSLELNYGYTF	TGTGCCAGCAGTCTTGAACTAAACTATGGCTACACCTTC
-	TRBV19	many	TRBJ2-5	CASSFLVGETQYF	TGTGCCAGTAGTTTCCTAGTCGGAGAGACCCAGTACTTC
TRBD1	TRBV28	-	TRBJ1-3	CASSLGGTGGNTIYF	TGTGCCAGCAGTTTAGGTGGGACAGGTGGAAACACCATATATTTT
-	TRBV5-4	-	TRBJ2-7	CASSLLARSYEQYF	TGTGCCAGCAGCTTGCTAGCGCGCTCCTACGAGCAGTACTTC
-	TRBV7-2	-	TRBJ1-2	CASSPTVYGYTF	TGTGCCAGCAGCCCGACAGTCTATGGCTACACCTTC
-	TRBV5-8	-	TRBJ1-1	CASSLAIMNTEAFF	TGTGCCAGCAGCTTGGCTATAATGAACACTGAAGCTTTCTTT
-	TRBV10-1	-	TRBJ1-2	CAGKEGTNYGYTF	TGCGCCGGGAAGGAGGGAACTAACTATGGCTACACCTTC
TRBD2	TRBV7-2	-	TRBJ2-3	CASSRTSGEGDTQYF	TGTGCCAGCAGCAGGACTAGCGGGGAGGGGGATACGCAGTATTTT
-	TRBV7-6	once	TRBJ2-1	CASSSTVSSYNEQFF	TGTGCCAGCAGCTCAACCGTTAGCTCCTACAATGAGCAGTTCTTC
-	TRBV10-3	-	TRBJ1-5	CAIKEGGLGDQPQHF	TGTGCCATCAAAGAGGGTGGTTTAGGCGATCAGCCCCAGCATTTT
TRBD1	TRBV6-5	-	TRBJ1-6	CASRGTGSYNSPLHF	TGTGCCAGCAGGGGGACAGGGTCCTATAATTCACCCCTCCACTTT
-	TRBV2	-	TRBJ2-3	CASNSGEDTQYF	TGTGCCAGCAATTCGGGGGAAGATACGCAGTATTTT
TRBD1	TRBV29-1	-	TRBJ2-7	CSVRTGGGEQYF	TGCAGCGTTCGGACAGGGGGCGGCGAGCAGTACTTC
-	TRBV2	-	TRBJ1-5	CASSERRDQPQHF	TGTGCCAGCAGTGAGAGGAGGGATCAGCCCCAGCATTTT
TRBD1	TRBV29-1	-	TRBJ2-4	CSVEGALSRTGPNIQYF	TGCAGCGTTGAGGGGGCTCTGTCCAGGACAGGGCCAAACATTCAGTACTTC
TRBD2	TRBV6-5	-	TRBJ2-3	CASSPGLALTDTQYF	TGTGCCAGCAGCCCAGGACTAGCGCTCACAGATACGCAGTATTTT
TRBD1	TRBV5-6	-	TRBJ1-1	CASTPDRGSMNTEAFF	TGTGCCAGCACCCCGGACAGGGGTTCGATGAACACTGAAGCTTTCTTT
-	TRBV11-3	-	TRBJ2-1	CASASDSYNEQFF	TGTGCCAGCGCTAGCGACTCCTACAATGAGCAGTTCTTC